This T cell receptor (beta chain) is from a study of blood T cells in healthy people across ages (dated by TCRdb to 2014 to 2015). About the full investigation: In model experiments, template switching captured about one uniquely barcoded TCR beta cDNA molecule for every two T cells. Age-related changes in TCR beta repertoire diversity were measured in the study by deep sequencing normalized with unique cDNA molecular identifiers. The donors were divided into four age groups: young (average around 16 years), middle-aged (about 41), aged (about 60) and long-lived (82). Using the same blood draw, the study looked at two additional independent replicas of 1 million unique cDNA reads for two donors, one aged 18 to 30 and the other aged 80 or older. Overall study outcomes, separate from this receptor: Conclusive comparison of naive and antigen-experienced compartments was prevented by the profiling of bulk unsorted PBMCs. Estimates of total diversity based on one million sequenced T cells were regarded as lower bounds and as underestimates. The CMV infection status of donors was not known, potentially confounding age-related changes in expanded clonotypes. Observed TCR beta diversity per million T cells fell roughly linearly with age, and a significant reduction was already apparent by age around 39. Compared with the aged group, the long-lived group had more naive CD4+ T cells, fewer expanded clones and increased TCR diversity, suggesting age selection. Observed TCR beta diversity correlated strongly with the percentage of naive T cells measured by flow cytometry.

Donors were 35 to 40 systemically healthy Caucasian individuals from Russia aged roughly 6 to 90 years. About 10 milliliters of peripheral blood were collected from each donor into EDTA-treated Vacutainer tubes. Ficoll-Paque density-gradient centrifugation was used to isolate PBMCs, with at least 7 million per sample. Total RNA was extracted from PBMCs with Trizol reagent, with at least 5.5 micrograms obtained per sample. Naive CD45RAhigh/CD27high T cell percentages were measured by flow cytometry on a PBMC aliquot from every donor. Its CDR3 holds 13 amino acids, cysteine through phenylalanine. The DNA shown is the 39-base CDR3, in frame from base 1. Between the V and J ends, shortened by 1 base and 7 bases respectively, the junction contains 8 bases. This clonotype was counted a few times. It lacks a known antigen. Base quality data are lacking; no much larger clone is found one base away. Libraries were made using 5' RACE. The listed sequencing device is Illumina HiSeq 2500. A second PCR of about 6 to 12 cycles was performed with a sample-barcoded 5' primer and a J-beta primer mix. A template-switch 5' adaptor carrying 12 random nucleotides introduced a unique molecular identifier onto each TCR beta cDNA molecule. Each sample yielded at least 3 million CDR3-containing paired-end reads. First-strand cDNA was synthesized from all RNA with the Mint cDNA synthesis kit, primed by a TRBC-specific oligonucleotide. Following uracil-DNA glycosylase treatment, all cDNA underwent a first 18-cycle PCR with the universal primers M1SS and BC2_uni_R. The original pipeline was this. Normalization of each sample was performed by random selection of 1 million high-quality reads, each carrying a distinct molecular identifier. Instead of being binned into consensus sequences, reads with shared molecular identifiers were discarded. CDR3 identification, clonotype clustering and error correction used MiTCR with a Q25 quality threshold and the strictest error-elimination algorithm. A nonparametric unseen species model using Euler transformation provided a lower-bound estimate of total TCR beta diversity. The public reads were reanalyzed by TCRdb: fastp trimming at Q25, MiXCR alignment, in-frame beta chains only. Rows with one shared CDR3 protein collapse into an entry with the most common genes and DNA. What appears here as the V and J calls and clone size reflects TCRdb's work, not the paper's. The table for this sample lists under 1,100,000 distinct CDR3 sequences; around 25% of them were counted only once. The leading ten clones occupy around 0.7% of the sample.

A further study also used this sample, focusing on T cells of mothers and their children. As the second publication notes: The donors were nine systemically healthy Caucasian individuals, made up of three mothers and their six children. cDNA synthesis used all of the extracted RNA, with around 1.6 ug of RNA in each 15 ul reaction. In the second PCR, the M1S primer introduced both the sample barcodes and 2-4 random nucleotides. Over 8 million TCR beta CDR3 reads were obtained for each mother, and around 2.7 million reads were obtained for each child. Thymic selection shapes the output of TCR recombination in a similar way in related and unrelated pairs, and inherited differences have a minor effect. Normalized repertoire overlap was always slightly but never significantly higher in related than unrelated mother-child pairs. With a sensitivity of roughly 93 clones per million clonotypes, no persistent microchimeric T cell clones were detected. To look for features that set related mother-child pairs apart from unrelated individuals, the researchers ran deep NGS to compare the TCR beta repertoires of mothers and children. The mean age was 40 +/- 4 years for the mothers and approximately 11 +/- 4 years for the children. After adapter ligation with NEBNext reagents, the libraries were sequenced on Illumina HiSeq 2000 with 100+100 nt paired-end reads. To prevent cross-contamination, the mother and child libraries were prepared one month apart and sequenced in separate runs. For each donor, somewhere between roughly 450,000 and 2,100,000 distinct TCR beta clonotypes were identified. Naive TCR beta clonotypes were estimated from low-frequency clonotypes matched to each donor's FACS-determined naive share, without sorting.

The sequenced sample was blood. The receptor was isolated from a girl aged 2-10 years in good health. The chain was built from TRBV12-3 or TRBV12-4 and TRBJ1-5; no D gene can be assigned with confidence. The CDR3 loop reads CASSLDGQQPQHF. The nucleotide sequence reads TGTGCCAGCAGTTTAGACGGTCAGCAGCCCCAGCATTTT.